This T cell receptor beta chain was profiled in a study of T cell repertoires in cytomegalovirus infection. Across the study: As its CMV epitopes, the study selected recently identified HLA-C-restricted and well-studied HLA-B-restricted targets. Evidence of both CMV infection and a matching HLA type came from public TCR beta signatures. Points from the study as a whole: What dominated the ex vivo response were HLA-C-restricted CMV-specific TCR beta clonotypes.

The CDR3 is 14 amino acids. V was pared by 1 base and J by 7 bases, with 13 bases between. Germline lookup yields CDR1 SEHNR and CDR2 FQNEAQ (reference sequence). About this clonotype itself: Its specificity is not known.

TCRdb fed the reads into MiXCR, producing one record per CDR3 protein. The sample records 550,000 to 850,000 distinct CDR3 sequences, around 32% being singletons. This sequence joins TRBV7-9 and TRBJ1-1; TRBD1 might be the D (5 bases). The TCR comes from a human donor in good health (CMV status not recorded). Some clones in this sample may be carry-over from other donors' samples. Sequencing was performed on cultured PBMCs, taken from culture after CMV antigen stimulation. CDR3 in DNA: TGTGCCAGCAGCTTAGGAGGGGCCTCCTATGAAGCTTTCTTT. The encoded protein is CASSLGGASYEAFF.